The sequence of this T cell receptor beta chain was determined in a study of cytotoxic CD8 clonotypes in ibrutinib-treated CLL. Study information: Enrolment comprised approximately 10 relapsed/refractory and some 15 treatment-naive patients; about 18 were IGHV unmutated. Study-level results: Contraction or stability on treatment characterized the public clonotypes, which were uncommon.

Points on this clone: Its antigen remains unidentified.

The targeted sequencing depth was 1 in 200,000 to 1 in 1 million T cells. Method: immunoSEQ multiplex PCR; TCRdb's copy keeps in-frame clones and lacks some. The sample contains around 140,000 clones, approximately 80% of which appear only once. Library input was about 2 micrograms of DNA from cryopreserved PBMCs. CDR3 length: 13 amino acids. Germline values: CDR1 MNHNY, CDR2 SVGAGI (reference sequence). Trimming took 7 bases from V and 0 from J, leaving 7 bases between them. Source: PBMCs, taken after 36 months of ibrutinib treatment. The source of this sequence is a human donor with chronic lymphocytic leukemia. This sequence joins TRBV6-6 and TRBJ1-5; D remains ambiguous. Here the CDR3 reads CASTTASNQPQHF. The DNA of the CDR3 is TGTGCCAGCACCACAGCTAGCAATCAGCCCCAGCATTTT.